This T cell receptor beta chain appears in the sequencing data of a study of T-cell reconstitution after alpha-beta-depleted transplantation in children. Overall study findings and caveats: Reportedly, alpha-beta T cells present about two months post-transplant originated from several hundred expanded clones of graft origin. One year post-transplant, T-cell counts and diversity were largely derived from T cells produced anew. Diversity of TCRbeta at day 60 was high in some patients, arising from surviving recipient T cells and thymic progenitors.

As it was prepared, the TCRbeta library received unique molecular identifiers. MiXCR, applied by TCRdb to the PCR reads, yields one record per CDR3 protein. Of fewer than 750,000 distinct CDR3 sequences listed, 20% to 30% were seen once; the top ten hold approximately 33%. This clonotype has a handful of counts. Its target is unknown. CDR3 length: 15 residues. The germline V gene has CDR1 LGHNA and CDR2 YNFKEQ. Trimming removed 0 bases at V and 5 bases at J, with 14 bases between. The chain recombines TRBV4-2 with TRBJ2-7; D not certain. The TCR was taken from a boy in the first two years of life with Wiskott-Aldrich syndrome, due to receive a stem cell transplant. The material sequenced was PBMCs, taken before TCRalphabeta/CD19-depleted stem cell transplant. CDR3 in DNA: TGTGCCAGCAGCCAAGATCTCCGGAAGCCCCACGAGCAGTACTTC. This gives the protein CASSQDLRKPHEQYF.